The TCR beta chain described here comes from a study of blood T cell repertoires in COVID-19. About the research overall: Donors in the United States, Italy and Spain gave samples during acute or convalescent COVID-19. Sources were T cells, B-cell-depleted T cells, or PBMCs; the material itself was cDNA or gDNA.

Authors' processing steps: For nucleated cells, counts were estimated from reference gene primer amplification. Some clones are missing from TCRdb's copy, which holds only in-frame ones; the method was immunoSEQ multiplex PCR. V and J calls and clone size follow that table, whereas D and trimming were derived from the DNA. In the table there are approximately 250,000 clones, about 84% of which are singletons. Seattle patients were enrolled during active infection and followed longitudinally. Looked up from germline, CDR1 is SGHDT and CDR2 is YYEEEE. After removal of 6 bases from V and 5 bases from J, the junction contained 7 bases not matched to a gene. CDR3 length: 14 amino acids.

The TCR was taken from an elderly woman with COVID-19, enrolled during active disease. The V and J genes are TRBV5-6 and TRBJ1-2, with TRBD1 matching 10 bases. The sample comprised peripheral blood. CDR3 residues: CASTASDRGYGYTF. The DNA of the CDR3 is TGTGCCAGCACCGCCTCGGACAGGGGGTATGGCTACACCTTC. Full variable domain (outside the CDR3, taken from reference TRBV5-6 and TRBJ1-2): DAGVTQSPTHLIKTRGQQVTLRCSPKSGHDTVSWYQQALGQGPQFIFQYYEEEERQRGNFPDRFSGHQFPNYSSELNVNALLLGDSALYLCASTASDRGYGYTFGSGTRLTVV.